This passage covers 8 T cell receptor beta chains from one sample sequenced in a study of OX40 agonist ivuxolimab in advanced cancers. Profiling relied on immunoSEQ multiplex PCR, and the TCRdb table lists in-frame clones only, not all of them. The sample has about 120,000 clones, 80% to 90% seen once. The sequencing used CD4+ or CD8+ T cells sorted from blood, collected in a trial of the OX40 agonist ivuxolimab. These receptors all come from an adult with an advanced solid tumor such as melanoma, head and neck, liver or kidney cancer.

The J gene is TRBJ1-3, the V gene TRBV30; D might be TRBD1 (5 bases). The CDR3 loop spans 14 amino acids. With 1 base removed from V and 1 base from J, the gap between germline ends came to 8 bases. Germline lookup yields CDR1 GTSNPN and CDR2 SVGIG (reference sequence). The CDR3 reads CAWSARASGNTIYF. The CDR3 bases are TGTGCCTGGAGTGCCAGGGCATCTGGAAACACCATATATTTT.

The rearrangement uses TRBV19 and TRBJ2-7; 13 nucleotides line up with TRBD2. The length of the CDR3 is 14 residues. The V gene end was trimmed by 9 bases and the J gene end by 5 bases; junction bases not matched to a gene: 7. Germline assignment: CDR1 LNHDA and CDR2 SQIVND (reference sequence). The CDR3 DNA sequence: TGTGCCAGCCAACCCGGACTAGCGGGGGACGAGCAGTACTTC. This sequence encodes CASQPGLAGDEQYF.

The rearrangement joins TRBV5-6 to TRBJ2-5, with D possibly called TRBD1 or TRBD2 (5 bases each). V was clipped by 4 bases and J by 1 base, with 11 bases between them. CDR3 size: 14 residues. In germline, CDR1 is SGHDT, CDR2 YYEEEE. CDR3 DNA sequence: TGTGCCAGCAGCACAGGACTGCTCCAAGAGACCCAGTACTTC. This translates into CASSTGLLQETQYF.

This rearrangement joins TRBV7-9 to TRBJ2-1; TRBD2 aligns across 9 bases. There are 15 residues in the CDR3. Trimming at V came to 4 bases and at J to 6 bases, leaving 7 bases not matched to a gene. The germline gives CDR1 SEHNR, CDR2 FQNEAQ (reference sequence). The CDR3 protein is CASSYPGGGVNEQFF. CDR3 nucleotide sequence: TGTGCCAGCAGCTACCCCGGCGGGGGGGTCAATGAGCAGTTCTTC.

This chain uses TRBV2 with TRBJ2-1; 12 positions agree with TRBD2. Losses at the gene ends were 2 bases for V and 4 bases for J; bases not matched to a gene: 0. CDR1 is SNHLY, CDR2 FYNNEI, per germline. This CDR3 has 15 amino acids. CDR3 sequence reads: CASSETSGGYNEQFF. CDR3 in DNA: TGTGCCAGCAGTGAAACTAGCGGGGGGTACAATGAGCAGTTCTTC. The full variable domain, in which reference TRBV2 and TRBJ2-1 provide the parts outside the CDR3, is EPEVTQTPSHQVTQMGQEVILRCVPISNHLYFYWYRQILGQKVEFLVSFYNNEISEKSEIFDDQFSVERPDGSNFTLKIRSTKLEDSAMYFCASSETSGGYNEQFFGPGTRLTVL.

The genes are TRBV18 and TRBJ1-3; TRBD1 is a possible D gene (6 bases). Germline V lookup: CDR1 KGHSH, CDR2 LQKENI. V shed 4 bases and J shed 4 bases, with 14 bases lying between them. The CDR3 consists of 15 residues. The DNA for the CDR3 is TGTGCCAGCTCACTTCGGACAGTCATCGGAAACACCATATATTTT. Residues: CASSLRTVIGNTIYF.

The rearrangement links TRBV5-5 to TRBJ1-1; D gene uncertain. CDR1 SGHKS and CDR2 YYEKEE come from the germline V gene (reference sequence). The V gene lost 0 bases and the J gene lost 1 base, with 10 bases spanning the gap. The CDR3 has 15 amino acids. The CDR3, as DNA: TGTGCCAGCAGCTTGGGGCCACGACAGAACACTGAAGCTTTCTTT. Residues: CASSLGPRQNTEAFF.

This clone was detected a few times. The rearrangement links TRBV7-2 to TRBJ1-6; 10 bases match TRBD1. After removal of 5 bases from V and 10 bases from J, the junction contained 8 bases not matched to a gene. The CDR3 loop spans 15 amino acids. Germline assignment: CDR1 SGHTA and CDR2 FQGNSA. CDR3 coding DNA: TGTGCCAGCAGCCCCCCGGGACAGGGGAGATCACCCCTCCACTTT. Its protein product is CASSPPGQGRSPLHF.